This T cell receptor (beta chain) was retrieved from a study of shared clonotypes between healthy human individuals. Study findings and constraints: Though the depth was large, rarefaction showed that sorted-subset sequencing was incomplete.

Notes on this clone: Its antigen is not known.

Naive CD8 cells comprised CD45RO-negative, CCR7-positively selected cells, excluding terminally differentiated effector memory CD45RA+ cells. The run depth of the assay was deep. Genomic DNA per cell subset filled all wells of several immunoSEQ plates. In the source study's methods: There were no quality scores in the junction-only immunoSEQ sequences, so filtering differed. TCRdb's table, derived via immunoSEQ multiplex PCR, lists solely in-frame clones and lacks some. The V and J calls and clone size come from that table; D and trimming were worked out from the DNA. This table has hundreds of thousands of clones, 90% to 97% appearing once. Trimming stripped 5 bases from V and 0 bases from J, with 11 bases between. Germline lookup yields CDR1 PRHDT and CDR2 FYEKMQ (reference sequence). CDR3 size: 14 residues.

The V call is TRBV13, the J call TRBJ2-7; D uncertain. The TCR was taken from a woman aged 25 to 39 in good health. The sample comprised naive CD8+ T cells sorted from blood. CDR3 bases: TGTGCCAGCAGCCTCGGATTCAGCTCCTACGAGCAGTACTTC. Translation: CASSLGFSSYEQYF.